A selection of T cell receptor beta chains follows, all from one sample in a study of OX40 agonist ivuxolimab in advanced cancers. Repertoires were generated with immunoSEQ multiplex PCR, while TCRdb's copy carries only in-frame clones and drops some. The sample holds fewer than 80,000 clones, 89% seen once. Specimen: CD4+ or CD8+ T cells sorted from blood, collected in a trial of the OX40 agonist ivuxolimab. The receptor source for this set is an adult with an advanced solid tumor such as melanoma, head and neck, liver or kidney cancer. CDR3s include the opening cysteine and the closing phenylalanine or tryptophan. The D gene is left open where the match is weak. Expanded clones get a size class; other rows say once, few or many, or leave the size out.

>TRBJ1-1|TRBV30|once|.
CAWTGGAAAEAFF
TGTGCCTGGACGGGTGGGGCGGCAGCTGAAGCTTTCTTT
>TRBJ1-5|TRBV19|few|.
CASSEGSRGGNQPQHF
TGTGCCAGTAGTGAGGGGTCCAGGGGCGGCAATCAGCCCCAGCATTTT
>TRBJ2-1|TRBV27|.|.
CASSLWGNDYNEQFF
TGTGCCAGCAGTTTATGGGGGAACGACTACAATGAGCAGTTCTTC
>TRBJ1-2|TRBV12-1|.|.
CASSFPILPGGLEVGYTF
TGTGCCAGCAGCTTTCCCATTCTACCAGGGGGCCTCGAGGTGGGCTACACCTTC
>TRBJ2-7|TRBV13|.|TRBD2
CASSLLAGGSEQYF
TGTGCCAGCAGCTTACTAGCGGGGGGCTCTGAGCAGTACTTC
>TRBJ2-5|TRBV9|.|.
CASSPSLGSSYQETQYF
TGTGCCAGCAGCCCCTCTTTAGGCAGTTCATACCAAGAGACCCAGTACTTC
>TRBJ2-1|TRBV28|.|.
CASSLRDYNEQFF
TGTGCCAGCAGTTTACGGGATTACAATGAGCAGTTCTTC
>TRBJ1-4|TRBV5-1|.|.
CASSTPTNEKLFF
TGCGCCAGCAGCACCCCAACTAATGAAAAACTGTTTTTT
>TRBJ2-3|TRBV2|.|.
CASSGSWTDTQYF
TGTGCCAGCAGTGGAAGCTGGACAGATACGCAGTATTTT
>TRBJ1-5|TRBV20-1|.|.
CSARDWQVQHF
TGCAGTGCTAGAGATTGGCAGGTCCAGCATTTT
>TRBJ2-7|TRBV7-9|.|.
CASSTQDRSGYEQYF
TGTGCCAGCAGTACCCAAGACAGGTCTGGCTACGAGCAGTACTTC
>TRBJ2-7|TRBV19|.|.
CASSIGFLGYEQYF
TGTGCCAGTAGTATAGGATTCCTGGGGTACGAGCAGTACTTC
>TRBJ2-1|TRBV7-3|.|TRBD2
CASSSIAGGLGEQFF
TGTGCCAGCAGCTCAATAGCGGGAGGATTAGGTGAGCAGTTCTTC
>TRBJ1-6|TRBV27|.|.
CASSLLWGVRDNSPLHF
TGTGCCAGCAGTTTATTATGGGGGGTTAGGGATAATTCACCCCTCCACTTT
>TRBJ2-1|TRBV5-6|.|.
CASSPRRWDEQFF
TGTGCCAGCAGCCCCCGGAGGTGGGATGAGCAGTTCTTC
>TRBJ2-3|TRBV19|.|.
CASSIATPRDTQYF
TGTGCCAGTAGTATAGCGACTCCCAGAGATACGCAGTATTTT
>TRBJ1-5|TRBV5-5|once|.
CASSFGAGGNQPQHF
TGTGCCAGCAGCTTCGGGGCAGGAGGCAATCAGCCCCAGCATTTT
>TRBJ2-1|TRBV11-2|few|.
CASSLVGTDYNEQFF
TGTGCCAGCAGCTTGGTCGGGACGGATTACAATGAGCAGTTCTTC
>TRBJ2-7|TRBV30|.|TRBD2
CACMRLADNYEQYF
TGTGCCTGCATGAGACTAGCGGATAACTACGAGCAGTACTTC
>TRBJ1-5|TRBV6-1|.|.
CASSEYQGFSNQPQHF
TGTGCCAGCAGTGAATATCAGGGTTTTAGCAATCAGCCCCAGCATTTT
>TRBJ1-1|TRBV27|.|.
CASSLGSEAFF
TGTGCCAGCAGTTTAGGGTCTGAAGCTTTCTTT
>TRBJ1-4|TRBV7-9|.|.
CASSLGLEEKLFF
TGTGCCAGCAGCTTGGGACTTGAGGAAAAACTGTTTTTT
>TRBJ1-3|TRBV19|.|TRBD1
CATIGQGYTIYF
TGTGCCACCATCGGACAGGGGTACACCATATATTTT
>TRBJ1-4|TRBV5-1|.|TRBD1
CASSLDPQGYFEKLFF
TGCGCCAGCAGCTTGGATCCACAGGGGTATTTTGAAAAACTGTTTTTT
>TRBJ2-1|TRBV19|.|TRBD2
CASSIIGREQFF
TGTGCCAGTAGTATCATCGGGAGGGAGCAGTTCTTC
>TRBJ2-3|TRBV7-3|.|TRBD2
CASSSTGVAGGTDTQYF
TGTGCCAGCAGCAGCACGGGGGTAGCGGGGGGCACAGATACGCAGTATTTT
>TRBJ2-5|TRBV7-9|.|TRBD2
CASSLVAGGQETQYF
TGTGCCAGCAGCTTAGTGGCGGGGGGGCAAGAGACCCAGTACTTC
>TRBJ1-2|TRBV2|.|.
CASSEGSGGYGYTF
TGTGCCAGCAGTGAGGGCTCAGGCGGCTATGGCTACACCTTC
>TRBJ1-1|TRBV5-4|.|.
CASSLELGGITEAFF
TGTGCCAGCAGCTTGGAGTTGGGGGGGATTACTGAAGCTTTCTTT
>TRBJ2-1|TRBV27|.|.
CASSLLSPNEQFF
TGTGCCAGCAGTTTATTATCCCCCAATGAGCAGTTCTTC
>TRBJ2-1|TRBV29-1|.|TRBD2
CSAGTSDYNEQFF
TGCAGCGCCGGGACTAGCGATTACAATGAGCAGTTCTTC
>TRBJ1-1|TRBV6-5|.|.
CASSLRTGRTEAFF
TGTGCCAGCAGCCTTAGGACTGGGAGGACTGAAGCTTTCTTT
>TRBJ2-7|TRBV9|once|TRBD1
CASSGWDRTEQYF
TGTGCCAGCAGCGGATGGGACAGGACCGAGCAGTACTTC
>TRBJ1-1|TRBV7-9|.|.
CASSLQVLNTEAFF
TGTGCCAGCAGCTTACAGGTTTTGAACACTGAAGCTTTCTTT
>TRBJ1-1|TRBV9|.|.
CASSVGRGPLNTEAFF
TGTGCCAGCAGCGTAGGTAGGGGTCCCTTGAACACTGAAGCTTTCTTT
>TRBJ2-1|TRBV5-1|.|TRBD2
CASSVGLAVSYNEQFF
TGCGCCAGCAGCGTGGGACTAGCGGTCTCGTACAATGAGCAGTTCTTC
>TRBJ2-3|TRBV27|.|TRBD2
CASSFGGGEGDTQYF
TGTGCCAGCAGTTTCGGCGGGGGAGAGGGAGATACGCAGTATTTT
>TRBJ2-5|TRBV15|.|.
CATDDSQETQYF
TGTGCCACCGACGACAGCCAAGAGACCCAGTACTTC
>TRBJ2-5|TRBV9|.|TRBD2
CASSVGLAGVGTQETQYF
TGTGCCAGCAGCGTCGGACTAGCGGGAGTGGGTACCCAAGAGACCCAGTACTTC
>TRBJ2-7|TRBV19|.|.
CASSPLASRAEQYF
TGTGCCAGTAGTCCTCTAGCTTCCAGGGCCGAGCAGTACTTC
>TRBJ2-7|TRBV5-4|.|TRBD1
CASSLVLGGSPYEQYF
TGTGCCAGCAGCTTGGTCCTAGGGGGCAGTCCCTACGAGCAGTACTTC
>TRBJ2-7|TRBV30|.|.
CAWSVGKGAYEQYF
TGTGCCTGGAGTGTAGGTAAGGGGGCCTACGAGCAGTACTTC
>TRBJ2-7|TRBV7-2|.|.
CASSLGRTYEQYF
TGTGCCAGCAGCTTGGGCAGAACCTACGAGCAGTACTTC
>TRBJ1-5|TRBV27|.|.
CASSLGTGYSNQPQHF
TGTGCCAGCAGTTTAGGTACAGGCTATAGCAATCAGCCCCAGCATTTT
>TRBJ2-1|TRBV2|.|TRBD2
CASFHGTSGGEQFF
TGTGCCAGCTTCCATGGGACTAGCGGGGGCGAGCAGTTCTTC
>TRBJ2-5|TRBV18|.|.
CASSPPAGKETQYF
TGTGCCAGCTCACCACCGGCAGGGAAAGAGACCCAGTACTTC
>TRBJ2-2|TRBV19|few|.
CASSIGAGASTGELFF
TGTGCCAGTAGTATAGGGGCGGGGGCAAGCACCGGGGAGCTGTTTTTT
>TRBJ2-3|TRBV14|.|.
CASSQDPPDTQYF
TGTGCCAGCAGCCAAGATCCGCCGGATACGCAGTATTTT
>TRBJ2-7|TRBV11-2|.|.
CASSLAGWSEQYF
TGTGCCAGCAGCTTAGCCGGGTGGTCCGAGCAGTACTTC
>TRBJ1-5|TRBV9|.|.
CASSPHGNQPQHF
TGTGCCAGCAGCCCCCACGGCAATCAGCCCCAGCATTTT
>TRBJ2-2|TRBV6-5|.|TRBD1
CASSWGQGDTGELFF
TGTGCCAGCAGTTGGGGACAGGGGGACACCGGGGAGCTGTTTTTT
>TRBJ1-5|TRBV27|.|.
CASGQGIVGNQPQHF
TGTGCCAGCGGGCAGGGAATTGTAGGCAATCAGCCCCAGCATTTT
>TRBJ2-1|TRBV7-3|.|.
CASSLMRPEAVRSSYNEQFF
TGTGCCAGCAGCTTAATGAGGCCGGAAGCGGTGCGGAGCTCCTACAATGAGCAGTTCTTC